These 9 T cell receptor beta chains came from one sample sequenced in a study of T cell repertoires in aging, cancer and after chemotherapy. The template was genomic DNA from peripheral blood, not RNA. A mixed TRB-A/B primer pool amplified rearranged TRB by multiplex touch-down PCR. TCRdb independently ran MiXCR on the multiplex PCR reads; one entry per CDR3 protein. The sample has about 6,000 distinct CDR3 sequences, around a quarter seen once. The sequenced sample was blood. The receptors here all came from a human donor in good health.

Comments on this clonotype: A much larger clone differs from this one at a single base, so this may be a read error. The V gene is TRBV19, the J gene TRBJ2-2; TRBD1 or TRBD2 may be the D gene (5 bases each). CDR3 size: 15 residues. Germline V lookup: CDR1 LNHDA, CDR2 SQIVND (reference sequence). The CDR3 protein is CASSLGTGRTGEMFF. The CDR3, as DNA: TGTGCCAGTAGTTTGGGGACGGGGAGAACCGGGGAGATGTTTTTT.

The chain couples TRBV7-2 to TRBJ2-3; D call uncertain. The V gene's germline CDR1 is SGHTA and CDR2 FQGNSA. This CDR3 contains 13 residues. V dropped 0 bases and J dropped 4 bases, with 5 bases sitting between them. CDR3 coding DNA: TGTGCCAGCAGCTTAGCCCTGGCAGATACGCAGTATTTT. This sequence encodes CASSLALADTQYF. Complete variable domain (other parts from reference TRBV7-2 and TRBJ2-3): GAGVSQSPSNKVTEKGKDVELRCDPISGHTALYWYRQSLGQGLEFLIYFQGNSAPDKSGLPSDRFSAERTGGSVSTLTIQRTQQEDSAVYLCASSLALADTQYFGPGTRLTVL.

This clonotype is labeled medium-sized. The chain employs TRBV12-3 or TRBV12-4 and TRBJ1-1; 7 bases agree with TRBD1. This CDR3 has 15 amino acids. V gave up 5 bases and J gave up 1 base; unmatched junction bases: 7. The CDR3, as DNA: TGTGCCAGCAGTCGCCCGGGACAGACGAACACTGAAGCTTTCTTT. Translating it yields CASSRPGQTNTEAFF.

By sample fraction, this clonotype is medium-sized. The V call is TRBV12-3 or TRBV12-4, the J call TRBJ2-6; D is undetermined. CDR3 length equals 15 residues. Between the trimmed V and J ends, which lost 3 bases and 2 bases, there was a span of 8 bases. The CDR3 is CASSLLGPGANVLTF. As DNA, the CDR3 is TGTGCCAGCAGTTTGCTAGGGCCTGGGGCCAACGTCCTGACTTTC.

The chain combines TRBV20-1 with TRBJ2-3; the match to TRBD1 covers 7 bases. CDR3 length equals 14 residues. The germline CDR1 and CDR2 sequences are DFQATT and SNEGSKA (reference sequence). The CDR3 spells CSPTTGARTDTQYF. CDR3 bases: TGCAGCCCTACCACAGGGGCCCGCACAGATACGCAGTATTTT.

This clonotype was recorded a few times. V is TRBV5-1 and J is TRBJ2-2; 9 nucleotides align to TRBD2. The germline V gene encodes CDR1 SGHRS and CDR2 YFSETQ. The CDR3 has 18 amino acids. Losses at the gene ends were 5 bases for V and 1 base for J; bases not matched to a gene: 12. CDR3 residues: CASRRGIAGALNTGELFF. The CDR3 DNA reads TGCGCCAGCAGAAGAGGGATAGCGGGGGCCCTGAACACCGGGGAGCTGTTTTTT. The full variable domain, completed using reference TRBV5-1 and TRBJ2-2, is KAGVTQTPRYLIKTRGQQVTLSCSPISGHRSVSWYQQTPGQGLQFLFEYFSETQRNKGNFPGRFSGRQFSNSRSEMNVSTLELGDSALYLCASRRGIAGALNTGELFFGEGSRLTVL.

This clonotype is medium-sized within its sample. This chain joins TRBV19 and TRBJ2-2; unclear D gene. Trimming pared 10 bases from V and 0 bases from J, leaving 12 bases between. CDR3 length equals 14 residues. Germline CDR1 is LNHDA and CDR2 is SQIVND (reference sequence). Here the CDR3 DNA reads TGTGCCACCTCCTCGACCCCGAACACCGGGGAGCTGTTTTTT. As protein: CATSSTPNTGELFF.

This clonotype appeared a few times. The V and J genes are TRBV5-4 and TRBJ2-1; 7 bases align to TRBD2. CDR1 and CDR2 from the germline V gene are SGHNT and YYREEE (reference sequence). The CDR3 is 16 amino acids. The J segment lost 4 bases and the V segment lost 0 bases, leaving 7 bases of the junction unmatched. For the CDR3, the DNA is TGTGCCAGCAGCTTGGGGGTCGCTAGCGGTTACAATGAGCAGTTCTTC. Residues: CASSLGVASGYNEQFF.

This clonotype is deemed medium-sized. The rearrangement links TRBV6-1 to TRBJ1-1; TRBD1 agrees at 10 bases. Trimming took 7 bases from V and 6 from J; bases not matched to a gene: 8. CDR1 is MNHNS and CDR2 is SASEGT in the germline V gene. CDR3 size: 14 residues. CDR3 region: CASKMDRGLSEAFF. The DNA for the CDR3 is TGTGCCAGCAAAATGGACAGGGGGTTGTCTGAAGCTTTCTTT.